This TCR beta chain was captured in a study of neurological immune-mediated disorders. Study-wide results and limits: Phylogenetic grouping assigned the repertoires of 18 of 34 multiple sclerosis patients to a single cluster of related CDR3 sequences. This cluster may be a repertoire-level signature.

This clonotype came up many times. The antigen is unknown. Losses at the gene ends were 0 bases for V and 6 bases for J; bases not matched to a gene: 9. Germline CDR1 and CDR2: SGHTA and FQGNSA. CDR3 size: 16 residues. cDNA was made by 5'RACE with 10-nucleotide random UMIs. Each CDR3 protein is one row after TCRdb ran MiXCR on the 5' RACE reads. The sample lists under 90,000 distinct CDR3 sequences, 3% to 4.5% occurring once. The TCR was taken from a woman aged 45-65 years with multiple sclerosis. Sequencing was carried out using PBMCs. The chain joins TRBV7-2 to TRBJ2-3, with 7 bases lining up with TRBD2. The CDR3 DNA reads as TGTGCCAGCAGCTTAGCGCGGGGGACCCCCCAGGATACGCAGTATTTT. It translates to CASSLARGTPQDTQYF.